This passage covers 9 T cell receptor beta chains from one sample sequenced in a study of cytomegalovirus exposure and HLA in healthy donors. It was with 60 Vbeta and 13 Jbeta primers that the PCR ran. The protocol was immunoSEQ multiplex PCR, while the TCRdb copy is restricted to in-frame clones and leaves out a portion. The table records 150,000 to 200,000 clones, roughly 85% of them present only once. The sequencing input was PBMCs. These receptors originate from a woman aged 25 to 39 in good health and CMV-seropositive.

This clone was recorded a few times. This chain joins TRBV25-1 and TRBJ2-1; 10 bases match TRBD2. This CDR3 comprises 15 residues. Germline values: CDR1 MGHDK, CDR2 SYGVNS. J lost 6 bases, V lost 4 bases, and 6 bases had no gene match. CDR3 sequence reads: CASSALAGDGNEQFF. The CDR3 bases are TGTGCCAGCAGTGCCCTAGCGGGAGACGGCAATGAGCAGTTCTTC.

J is TRBJ2-3 and V is TRBV6-6; 9 bases match TRBD1. The J segment lost 7 bases and the V segment lost 8 bases, leaving 4 bases of the junction unmatched. The CDR3 covers 12 residues. The germline V gene encodes CDR1 MNHNY and CDR2 SVGAGI (reference sequence). CDR3 sequence reads: CASATGGNTQYF. The CDR3 DNA follows: TGTGCCAGCGCGACAGGGGGAAATACGCAGTATTTT.

This chain connects TRBV7-9 to TRBJ2-1, with D tentatively TRBD2 (6 bases). This CDR3 contains 16 residues. Germline V CDR1 and CDR2: SEHNR, FQNEAQ (reference sequence). Trimming stripped 1 base from V and 8 bases from J, with 18 bases between. This chain's CDR3 is CASSLVGGFVVDEQFF. The DNA of the CDR3 is TGTGCCAGCAGCTTAGTGGGAGGTTTCGTCGTGGATGAGCAGTTCTTC.

The chain is built from TRBV7-2 and TRBJ2-1; 8 nucleotides line up with TRBD2. Germline assignment: CDR1 SGHTA and CDR2 FQGNSA. The J segment lost 4 bases and the V segment lost 2 bases, leaving 4 bases of the junction unmatched. The CDR3 is 15 residues long. The CDR3, as DNA: TGTGCCAGCAGCTTATTTAGCGGGGATTACAATGAGCAGTTCTTC. Its protein product is CASSLFSGDYNEQFF.

The V gene is TRBV7-8, the J gene TRBJ1-3; possible D gene TRBD1, 6 bases. Germline assignment: CDR1 SGHVS and CDR2 FQNEAQ. V lost 4 bases, J lost 3 bases, and 10 bases lay in between. The CDR3 extends over 14 amino acids. The CDR3 nucleotides read TGTGCCAGCAGCTACGGGACATTTGGAAACACCATATATTTT. As protein: CASSYGTFGNTIYF.

This chain joins TRBV9 and TRBJ2-7; 10 bases fit TRBD1. Germline CDR1 SGDLS, CDR2 YYNGEE. V was clipped by 0 bases and J by 7 bases; unmatched bases: 10. The CDR3 runs 16 residues. The CDR3 is CASSVEGTGDYVEQYF. The CDR3, as DNA: TGTGCCAGCAGCGTAGAGGGGACAGGGGACTACGTGGAGCAGTACTTC. Using reference TRBV9 and TRBJ2-7 for the parts outside the CDR3, the full variable domain is DSGVTQTPKHLITATGQRVTLRCSPRSGDLSVYWYQQSLDQGLQFLIQYYNGEERAKGNILERFSAQQFPDLHSELNLSSLELGDSALYFCASSVEGTGDYVEQYFGPGTRLTVT.

The CDR3 here is CASSQQPGQGGNTIYF. DNA for the CDR3: TGTGCCAGCAGCCAACAACCCGGACAGGGCGGGAACACCATATATTTT. J is TRBJ1-3 and V is TRBV7-2, with 8 positions matching TRBD1. With 5 bases clipped from V and 7 bases from J, the junction kept 13 bases outside the gene matches. The germline V gene has CDR1 SGHTA and CDR2 FQGNSA. This CDR3 spans 16 amino acids. The full variable domain, rest sourced from reference TRBV7-2 and TRBJ1-3, is GAGVSQSPSNKVTEKGKDVELRCDPISGHTALYWYRQSLGQGLEFLIYFQGNSAPDKSGLPSDRFSAERTGGSVSTLTIQRTQQEDSAVYLCASSQQPGQGGNTIYFGEGSWLTVV.

J is TRBJ2-5 and V is TRBV2; D perhaps matches TRBD2 (6 bases). Germline CDR1 SNHLY, CDR2 FYNNEI. The CDR3 spans 14 residues. V was clipped by 3 bases and J by 5 bases, with 13 bases between them. Written as DNA, the CDR3 is TGTGCCAGCAGTGACGGGACTCCGTCCGAGACCCAGTACTTC. Translated, it gives CASSDGTPSETQYF.

CDR3 DNA sequence: TGTGCCAGCAGCTTACCTTCCGGGACAGTTTTAACGGAGCAGTTCTTC. It yields the protein CASSLPSGTVLTEQFF. This chain links TRBV7-8 with TRBJ2-1; TRBD1 aligns across 7 bases. Germline V CDR1 and CDR2: SGHVS, FQNEAQ. V was clipped by 2 bases and J by 10 bases; unmatched bases: 14. This CDR3 has 16 residues. Variable domain in full (rest from reference TRBV7-8 and TRBJ2-1): GAGVSQSPRYKVAKRGQDVALRCDPISGHVSLFWYQQALGQGPEFLTYFQNEAQLDKSGLPSDRFFAERPEGSVSTLKIQRTQQEDSAVYLCASSLPSGTVLTEQFFGPGTRLTVL.